This TCR beta chain was sequenced during a study of blood T cell repertoires in COVID-19 (dated by TCRdb to about 2020). Regarding the complete study: Samples from collaborators originated in the United States, Italy and Spain and spanned both the acute and convalescent phases of COVID-19. The prospective study material was composed of cDNA or gDNA derived from T cells, B-cell-depleted T cells, or PBMCs. Subjects who had been exposed to COVID-19, were actively infected with it, or had recovered from it provided the deeply sampled blood TCRbeta repertoires that made up the dataset. The repertoires were released in a freely available public database intended as a resource for research on the immune response to SARS-CoV-2. Samples came from the ongoing ImmuneRACE study (first 160 participants) plus 1,254 subjects from 6 global collaborators. A de-identified subject ID, COVID-19 status, age in years and sex were almost always included in the sample metadata. Where HLA class I and class II types were available, the types were taken from metadata supplied by the sample provider, not from assay-based typing. Beyond this particular receptor, the publication reports: The amount of clinical and demographic metadata varied by source and participant and was provided uncurated.

This clone was detected only once. No antigen is known for it. Per-base quality was not reported, and no clone a single base away is much larger than it. The immunoSEQ Assay, a bias-controlled multiplex PCR, was used to amplify TCRbeta CDR3 regions from genomic DNA. Processing in the source paper ran as follows. Nucleated cell counts per sample were estimated from amplification of reference gene primers within the assay. To quantify the absolute abundance of each unique TCRbeta CDR3 rearrangement, sequence reads were collapsed and filtered. For each sample, productive Simpson clonality was calculated by taking the square root of Simpson's diversity index across productive rearrangements. This is the immuneACCESS table as TCRdb keeps it, with only in-frame sequences that have V and J called. A part of the clones is gone; compared with another copy, unresolved V genes explain less than half, and the rest is unexplained. For V, J and clone size, that table is used; D and trimming come from the DNA. Across this sample there are about 130,000 clones, with roughly 72% seen only once. The ten largest clones add up to 5.5% of the sample.

Each collaborating institution followed its own protocols to collect whole blood in K2EDTA tubes. For TCRbeta analysis, collaborators shipped samples in one of three forms: frozen whole blood, isolated PBMCs, or DNA extracted from either of those sample types. At the junction V is shortened by 8 bases and J by 1 base, with 11 bases in between. From its cysteine to its phenylalanine, the CDR3 spans 13 amino acids. Just CDR3 DNA is preserved here, 39 bases in frame from base 1. Per the germline V gene, KGHSH is the CDR1 and LQKENI is the CDR2. The sample consisted of peripheral blood. The sequence derives from a man in his 60s with acute or convalescent COVID-19. The receptor chain draws on TRBV18 and TRBJ1-1; the D gene is perhaps TRBD1, on 6 matching bases. The CDR3 amino acid sequence is: CASRGQKNTEAFF. The bases read TGTGCCAGCCGTGGACAGAAGAACACTGAAGCTTTCTTT.